This T cell receptor (beta chain) was identified during a study of early T cells in non-severe SARS-CoV-2 infection. Overall study context: The input, bulk RNA from unsorted whole blood, was sequenced, and chains were unpaired.

As part of library construction, unique molecular identifiers were attached to individual cDNA molecules. TCRdb redid the calling of the 5' RACE reads with MiXCR, one entry per CDR3 protein. The sample yields roughly 54,000 distinct CDR3 sequences, about 12% seen once. This clonotype was seen ten or more times. Its specificity is unknown. The V gene's germline CDR1 is SGHAT and CDR2 FQNNGV. The CDR3 length is 16 residues. With 1 base removed from V and 4 bases from J, the gap between germline ends came to 15 bases. General study points: A preference for anti-spike CD8 responses marked VDJdb matching, which missed private and CD4 specificities.

The chain is built from TRBV11-2 and TRBJ2-3; TRBD2 is a possible D gene (5 bases). The specimen was whole blood. The receptor comes from an adult who was a healthcare worker with PCR-confirmed SARS-CoV-2 infection or an uninfected control (not recorded which). Here the CDR3 DNA reads TGTGCCAGCAGCTTAGCCGCGGGCCCCCGGGCAGATACGCAGTATTTT. It is translated as CASSLAAGPRADTQYF.